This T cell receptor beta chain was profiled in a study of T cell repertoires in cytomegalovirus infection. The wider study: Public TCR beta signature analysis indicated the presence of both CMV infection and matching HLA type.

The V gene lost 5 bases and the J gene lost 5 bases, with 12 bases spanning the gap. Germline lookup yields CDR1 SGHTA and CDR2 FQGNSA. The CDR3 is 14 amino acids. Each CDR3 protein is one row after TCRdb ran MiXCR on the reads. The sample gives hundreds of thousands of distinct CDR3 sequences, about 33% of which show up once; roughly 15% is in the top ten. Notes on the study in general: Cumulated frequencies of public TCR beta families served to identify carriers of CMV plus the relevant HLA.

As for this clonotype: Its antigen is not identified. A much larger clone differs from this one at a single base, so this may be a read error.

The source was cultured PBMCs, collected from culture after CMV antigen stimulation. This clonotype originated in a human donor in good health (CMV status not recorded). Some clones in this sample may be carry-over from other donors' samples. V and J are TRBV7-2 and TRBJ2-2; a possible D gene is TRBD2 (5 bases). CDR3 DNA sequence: TGTACCAGCAGCGCACTAGTATGGACCGGGGAGCTGTTTTTT. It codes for CTSSALVWTGELFF.